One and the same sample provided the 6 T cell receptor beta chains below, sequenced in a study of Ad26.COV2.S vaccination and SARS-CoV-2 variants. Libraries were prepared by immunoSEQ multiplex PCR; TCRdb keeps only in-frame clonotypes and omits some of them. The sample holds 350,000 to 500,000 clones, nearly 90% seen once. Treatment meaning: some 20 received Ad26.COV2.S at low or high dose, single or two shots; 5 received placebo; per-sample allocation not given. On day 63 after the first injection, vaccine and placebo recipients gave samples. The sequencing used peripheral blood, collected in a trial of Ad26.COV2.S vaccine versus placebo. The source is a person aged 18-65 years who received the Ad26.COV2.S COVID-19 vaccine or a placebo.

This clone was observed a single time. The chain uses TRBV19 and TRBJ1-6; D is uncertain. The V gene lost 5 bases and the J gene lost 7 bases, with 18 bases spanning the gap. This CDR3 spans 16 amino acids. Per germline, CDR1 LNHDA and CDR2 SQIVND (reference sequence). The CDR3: CASSAPLGFGNSPLHF. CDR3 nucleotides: TGTGCCAGTAGTGCCCCTTTGGGGTTCGGAAATTCACCCCTCCACTTT.

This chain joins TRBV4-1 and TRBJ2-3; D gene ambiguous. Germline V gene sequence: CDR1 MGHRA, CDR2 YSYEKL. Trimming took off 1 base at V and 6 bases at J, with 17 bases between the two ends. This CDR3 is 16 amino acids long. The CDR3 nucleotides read TGCGCCAGCAGCCAAGGGGTTCAGCACGGGTGGGATACGCAGTATTTT. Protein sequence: CASSQGVQHGWDTQYF.

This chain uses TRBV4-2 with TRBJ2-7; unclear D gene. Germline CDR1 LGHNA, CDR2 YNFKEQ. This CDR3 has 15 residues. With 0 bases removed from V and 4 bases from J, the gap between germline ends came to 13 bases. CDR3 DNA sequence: TGTGCCAGCAGCCAAGAAATAGGCCCTCCTTACGAGCAGTACGTC. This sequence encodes CASSQEIGPPYEQYV.

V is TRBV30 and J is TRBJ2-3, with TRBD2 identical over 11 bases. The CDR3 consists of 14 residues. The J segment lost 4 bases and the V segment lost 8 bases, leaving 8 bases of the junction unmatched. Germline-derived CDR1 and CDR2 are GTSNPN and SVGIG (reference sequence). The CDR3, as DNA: TGTGCCGGAGGACTAGCGGGTTGGGCAGATACGCAGTATTTT. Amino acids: CAGGLAGWADTQYF.

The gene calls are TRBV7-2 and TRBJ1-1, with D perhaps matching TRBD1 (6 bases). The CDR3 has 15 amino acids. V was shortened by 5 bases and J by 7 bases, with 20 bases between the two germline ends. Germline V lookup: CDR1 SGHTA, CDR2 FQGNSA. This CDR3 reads CASSPRTGKKGEAFF. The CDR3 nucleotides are TGTGCCAGCAGCCCCCGAACAGGGAAGAAGGGTGAAGCTTTCTTT.

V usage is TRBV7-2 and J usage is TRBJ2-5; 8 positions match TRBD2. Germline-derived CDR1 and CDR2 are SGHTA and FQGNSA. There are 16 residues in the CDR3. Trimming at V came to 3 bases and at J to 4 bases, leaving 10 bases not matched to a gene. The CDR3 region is CASSFWGRLAGETQYF. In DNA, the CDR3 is TGTGCCAGCAGCTTTTGGGGCAGGCTAGCGGGAGAGACCCAGTACTTC.